This section outlines one TCR beta chain sequence together with its context. The sample is drawn from a study of cytomegalovirus exposure and HLA in healthy donors. Germline values: CDR1 SGHAT, CDR2 FQNNGV. With 1 base removed from V and 2 bases from J, the gap between germline ends came to 5 bases. The CDR3 is made up of 13 amino acids. A multiplex PCR was run with 60 Vbeta primers and 13 Jbeta primers. Produced via immunoSEQ multiplex PCR; TCRdb's table is partial and in-frame only. The top ten clones hold 3.9% of a sample with about 140,000 clones, about 70% of them seen once. The rearrangement links TRBV11-2 to TRBJ1-2; D gene unclear. The sequence was obtained from a young man in good health and CMV-seronegative. Sequenced material: PBMCs. The CDR3 nucleotides read TGTGCCAGCAGCTTAGGGGCCAACTATGGCTACACCTTC. It codes for CASSLGANYGYTF.